A selection of T cell receptor beta chains follows, all from one sample in a study of shared clonotypes between healthy human individuals. Clones were read by immunoSEQ multiplex PCR, and TCRdb kept only the in-frame ones, dropping some. This table has over 950,000 clones, approximately 80% appearing once. Source material: memory CD4+ T cells from PBMCs. The receptors here all came from a man between 18 and 35 years old in good health. Some clones in this sample may be carry-over from other donors' samples. Each CDR3 is given with its conserved first and last residue. A D gene is named only where the DNA matches it firmly. Size values are once, few and many counts, or a class for expanded clones, and some rows have none.

v_gene: TRBV6-1; d_gene: .; j_gene: TRBJ2-5; abundance: .; CDR3aa: CASSELTPSSGRPYF; CDR3nt: TGTGCCAGCAGTGAACTGACCCCTAGCAGTGGAAGGCCGTACTTC
v_gene: TRBV2; d_gene: TRBD2; j_gene: TRBJ2-1; abundance: many; CDR3aa: CASSEPAGGYNEQFF; CDR3nt: TGTGCCAGCAGTGAGCCAGCGGGGGGCTACAATGAGCAGTTCTTC
v_gene: TRBV7-2; d_gene: TRBD1; j_gene: TRBJ1-2; abundance: .; CDR3aa: CASRYGQGNDGYTF; CDR3nt: TGTGCCAGCAGGTATGGACAGGGGAACGATGGCTACACCTTC
v_gene: TRBV30; d_gene: .; j_gene: TRBJ2-3; abundance: .; CDR3aa: CALTKVADTQYF; CDR3nt: TGTGCCCTGACCAAGGTGGCAGATACGCAGTATTTT
v_gene: TRBV5-6; d_gene: .; j_gene: TRBJ2-5; abundance: once; CDR3aa: CASSFLGGRETQYF; CDR3nt: TGTGCCAGCAGCTTCCTAGGCGGAAGAGAGACCCAGTACTTC
v_gene: TRBV15; d_gene: .; j_gene: TRBJ2-5; abundance: few; CDR3aa: CATSRVLTVHKGETQYF; CDR3nt: TGTGCCACCAGCAGAGTTCTTACAGTCCACAAGGGAGAGACCCAGTACTTC
v_gene: TRBV6-5; d_gene: .; j_gene: TRBJ2-4; abundance: .; CDR3aa: CASSYSWQGQNIQYF; CDR3nt: TGTGCCAGCAGTTACTCGTGGCAGGGACAAAACATTCAGTACTTC
v_gene: TRBV29-1; d_gene: .; j_gene: TRBJ1-1; abundance: .; CDR3aa: CSVGGPDTEAFF; CDR3nt: TGCAGCGTCGGCGGCCCTGACACTGAAGCTTTCTTT
v_gene: TRBV4-1; d_gene: TRBD1; j_gene: TRBJ1-2; abundance: few; CDR3aa: CASSLAGYPGQAYGYTF; CDR3nt: TGCGCCAGCAGCCTCGCTGGTTACCCGGGACAGGCTTATGGCTACACCTTC
v_gene: TRBV25-1; d_gene: .; j_gene: TRBJ1-4; abundance: .; CDR3aa: CASSEARGTNEKLFF; CDR3nt: TGTGCCAGCAGTGAGGCCAGGGGCACTAATGAAAAACTGTTTTTT
v_gene: TRBV6-5; d_gene: .; j_gene: TRBJ1-1; abundance: .; CDR3aa: CASSYSIWQNTEAFF; CDR3nt: TGTGCCAGCAGTTACTCGATCTGGCAGAACACTGAAGCTTTCTTT
v_gene: TRBV19; d_gene: .; j_gene: TRBJ2-1; abundance: many; CDR3aa: CASSIIDREGGEQFF; CDR3nt: TGTGCCAGTAGTATAATCGACAGGGAGGGTGGTGAGCAGTTCTTC
v_gene: TRBV9; d_gene: TRBD2; j_gene: TRBJ2-3; abundance: .; CDR3aa: CASSVGLAGPDTQYF; CDR3nt: TGTGCCAGCAGCGTAGGGCTAGCGGGACCAGATACGCAGTATTTT
v_gene: TRBV7-3; d_gene: .; j_gene: TRBJ2-3; abundance: .; CDR3aa: CASSLWAGTDTQYF; CDR3nt: TGTGCCAGCAGCTTGTGGGCGGGGACAGATACGCAGTATTTT
v_gene: TRBV28; d_gene: .; j_gene: TRBJ2-7; abundance: .; CDR3aa: CASTSPAPQGGSWQYF; CDR3nt: TGTGCCAGCACCTCACCTGCCCCACAGGGTGGATCTTGGCAGTACTTC
v_gene: TRBV18; d_gene: TRBD1; j_gene: TRBJ2-2; abundance: .; CDR3aa: CASSPLQGGNTGELFF; CDR3nt: TGTGCCAGCTCACCACTACAGGGGGGGAACACCGGGGAGCTGTTTTTT
v_gene: TRBV5-1; d_gene: TRBD2; j_gene: TRBJ2-1; abundance: .; CDR3aa: CASSSGLAYNEQFF; CDR3nt: TGCGCCAGCAGCTCGGGACTAGCTTACAATGAGCAGTTCTTC
v_gene: TRBV28; d_gene: TRBD2; j_gene: TRBJ2-5; abundance: .; CDR3aa: CASSGLAGAGVETQYF; CDR3nt: TGTGCCAGCAGTGGACTAGCGGGAGCAGGGGTAGAGACCCAGTACTTC
v_gene: TRBV7-9; d_gene: .; j_gene: TRBJ2-7; abundance: once; CDR3aa: CASSGREQYF; CDR3nt: TGTGCCAGCAGCGGCAGGGAGCAGTACTTC
v_gene: TRBV5-4; d_gene: TRBD2; j_gene: TRBJ2-5; abundance: .; CDR3aa: CASSFPRLAGQQETQYF; CDR3nt: TGTGCCAGCAGCTTCCCACGACTAGCGGGACAACAAGAGACCCAGTACTTC
v_gene: TRBV28; d_gene: .; j_gene: TRBJ2-7; abundance: .; CDR3aa: CASSGGPREQYF; CDR3nt: TGTGCCAGCAGCGGAGGGCCGAGGGAGCAGTACTTC
v_gene: TRBV10-1; d_gene: .; j_gene: TRBJ1-5; abundance: few; CDR3aa: CASAIRAGRNQPQHF; CDR3nt: TGCGCCAGCGCCATCCGGGCAGGGAGGAATCAGCCCCAGCATTTT
v_gene: TRBV5-1; d_gene: TRBD1; j_gene: TRBJ1-1; abundance: few; CDR3aa: CASSSTGLNTEAFF; CDR3nt: TGCGCCAGCAGCTCGACAGGGCTGAACACTGAAGCTTTCTTT
v_gene: TRBV27; d_gene: .; j_gene: TRBJ2-3; abundance: .; CDR3aa: CASSLWGADTQYF; CDR3nt: TGTGCCAGCAGTTTATGGGGTGCAGATACGCAGTATTTT
v_gene: TRBV2; d_gene: .; j_gene: TRBJ2-5; abundance: few; CDR3aa: CASSEETGLDF; CDR3nt: TGTGCCAGCAGTGAAGAGACAGGCTTGGACTTC
v_gene: TRBV11-1; d_gene: TRBD1; j_gene: TRBJ2-3; abundance: once; CDR3aa: CASSQGQGEDTQYF; CDR3nt: TGTGCCAGCAGCCAGGGACAGGGGGAAGATACGCAGTATTTT
v_gene: TRBV7-6; d_gene: TRBD1; j_gene: TRBJ1-5; abundance: .; CDR3aa: CASSLRQGASNQPQHF; CDR3nt: TGTGCCAGCAGCTTAAGGCAGGGGGCGAGCAATCAGCCCCAGCATTTT
v_gene: TRBV6-5; d_gene: .; j_gene: TRBJ1-4; abundance: .; CDR3aa: CASSRGGAGEKLFF; CDR3nt: TGTGCCAGCAGCCGAGGGGGGGCGGGTGAAAAACTGTTTTTT
v_gene: TRBV4-2; d_gene: .; j_gene: TRBJ1-2; abundance: .; CDR3aa: CASSQDVSRQGNGYTF; CDR3nt: TGTGCCAGCAGCCAAGATGTTAGCCGGCAGGGTAATGGCTACACCTTC
v_gene: TRBV18; d_gene: TRBD2; j_gene: TRBJ2-3; abundance: .; CDR3aa: CASSTRSLAGEADTQYF; CDR3nt: TGTGCCAGCTCAACGCGGAGCCTAGCGGGAGAGGCAGATACGCAGTATTTT
v_gene: TRBV7-9; d_gene: TRBD2; j_gene: TRBJ2-7; abundance: .; CDR3aa: CASSQPGGRQYF; CDR3nt: TGTGCCAGCAGCCAACCGGGGGGTAGGCAGTACTTC
v_gene: TRBV6-5; d_gene: TRBD1; j_gene: TRBJ2-7; abundance: .; CDR3aa: CASRDRGAEQYF; CDR3nt: TGTGCCAGCAGGGACAGGGGAGCCGAGCAGTACTTC
v_gene: TRBV5-1; d_gene: TRBD2; j_gene: TRBJ2-7; abundance: .; CDR3aa: CASGPGTSSYEQYF; CDR3nt: TGCGCCAGCGGGCCCGGGACTAGTTCTTACGAGCAGTACTTC
v_gene: TRBV4-2; d_gene: TRBD1; j_gene: TRBJ1-2; abundance: once; CDR3aa: CASSRQGADGYTF; CDR3nt: TGTGCCAGCAGCCGACAGGGGGCGGATGGCTACACCTTC
v_gene: TRBV10-3; d_gene: TRBD1; j_gene: TRBJ1-4; abundance: .; CDR3aa: CATSDRGDEKLFF; CDR3nt: TGTGCCACCTCCGACAGGGGGGATGAAAAACTGTTTTTT
v_gene: TRBV19; d_gene: .; j_gene: TRBJ1-5; abundance: .; CDR3aa: CASSQGHQPQHF; CDR3nt: TGTGCCAGTAGTCAGGGGCACCAGCCCCAGCATTTT
v_gene: TRBV4-2; d_gene: .; j_gene: TRBJ2-3; abundance: .; CDR3aa: CASSPRITVGTQYF; CDR3nt: TGTGCCAGCAGCCCGAGGATCACGGTCGGGACGCAGTATTTT
v_gene: TRBV14; d_gene: .; j_gene: TRBJ2-5; abundance: .; CDR3aa: CASSGGETQYF; CDR3nt: TGTGCCAGCAGCGGTGGAGAGACCCAGTACTTC
v_gene: TRBV2; d_gene: TRBD1; j_gene: TRBJ2-2; abundance: many; CDR3aa: CASRGTGAGELFF; CDR3nt: TGTGCCAGCAGAGGGACAGGGGCCGGGGAGCTGTTTTTT
v_gene: TRBV4-1; d_gene: TRBD2; j_gene: TRBJ2-3; abundance: .; CDR3aa: CASSQAGTRGPVSTQYF; CDR3nt: TGCGCCAGCAGCCAGGCCGGGACTAGGGGTCCTGTATCTACGCAGTATTTT
v_gene: TRBV27; d_gene: .; j_gene: TRBJ1-4; abundance: .; CDR3aa: CASSPVGGGDNEKLFF; CDR3nt: TGTGCCAGCAGTCCGGTGGGCGGAGGCGATAATGAAAAACTGTTTTTT
v_gene: TRBV30; d_gene: .; j_gene: TRBJ2-2; abundance: .; CDR3aa: CAWVSGLITGELFF; CDR3nt: TGTGCCTGGGTTTCGGGACTTATCACCGGGGAGCTGTTTTTT